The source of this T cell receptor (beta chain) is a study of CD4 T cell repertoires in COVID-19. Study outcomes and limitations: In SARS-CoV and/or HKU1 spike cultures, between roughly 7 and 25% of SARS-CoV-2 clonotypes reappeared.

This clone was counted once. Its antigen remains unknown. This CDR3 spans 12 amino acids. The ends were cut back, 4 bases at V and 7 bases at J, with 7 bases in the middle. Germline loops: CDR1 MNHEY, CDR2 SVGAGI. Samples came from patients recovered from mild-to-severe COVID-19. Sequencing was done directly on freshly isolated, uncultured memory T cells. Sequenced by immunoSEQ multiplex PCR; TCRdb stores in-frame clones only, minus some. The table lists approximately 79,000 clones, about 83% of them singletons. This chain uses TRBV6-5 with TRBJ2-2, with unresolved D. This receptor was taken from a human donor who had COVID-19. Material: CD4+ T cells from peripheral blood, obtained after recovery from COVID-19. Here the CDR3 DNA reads TGTGCCAGCAGTTTTTCCGGCGGGGAGCTGTTTTTT. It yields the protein CASSFSGGELFF.